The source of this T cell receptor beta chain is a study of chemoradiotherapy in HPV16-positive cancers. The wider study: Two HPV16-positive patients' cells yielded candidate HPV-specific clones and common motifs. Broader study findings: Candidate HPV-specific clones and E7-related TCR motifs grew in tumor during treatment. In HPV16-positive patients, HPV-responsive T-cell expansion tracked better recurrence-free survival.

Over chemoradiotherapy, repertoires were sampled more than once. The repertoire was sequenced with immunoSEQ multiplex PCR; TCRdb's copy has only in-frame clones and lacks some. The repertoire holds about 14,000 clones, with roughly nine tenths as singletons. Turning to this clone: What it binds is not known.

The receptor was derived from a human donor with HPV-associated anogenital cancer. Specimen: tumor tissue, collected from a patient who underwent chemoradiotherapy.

Written as DNA, the CDR3 is TGTGCCAGCTCACCATCCACTAGCCGGACCTACGAGCAGTACTTC. Translation: CASSPSTSRTYEQYF. V and J are TRBV18 and TRBJ2-7, with D possibly being TRBD2 (6 bases). The CDR3 spans 15 residues. Germline V gives CDR1 KGHSH, CDR2 LQKENI. The V end was cut by 2 bases, the J end by 2 bases, with 13 bases between.